This T cell receptor (beta chain) was recovered during a study of cytomegalovirus exposure and HLA in healthy donors. The PCR ran on 60 Vbeta and 13 Jbeta primers. TCRdb's copy holds only in-frame clones and misses some; the assay was immunoSEQ multiplex PCR. Of 210,000 or so clones listed, around 80% were seen once; the top ten hold approximately 0.49%. This clone came up once. Its antigen remains unknown. General study points: The study flagged approximately 180 TCR beta chains as cytomegalovirus-associated. Association with HLA alleles at 0.05 false discovery rate was found for about 17,000 TCR beta sequences in a later analysis.

The clonotype originates from a boy between 5 and 17 years old in good health and CMV-seronegative. The source material was PBMCs.

The CDR3 reads CASSLTIGTVDIQYF. Written as DNA, the CDR3 is TGTGCCAGCAGCTTAACCATCGGGACAGTCGACATTCAGTACTTC. J is TRBJ2-4 and V is TRBV7-9, with TRBD1 identical over 7 bases. The CDR3 runs 15 residues. The junction had 9 bases not matched to a gene; V was cut back by 2 bases and J by 8 bases. Germline V lookup: CDR1 SEHNR, CDR2 FQNEAQ (reference sequence). The whole variable domain, remainder taken from reference TRBV7-9 and TRBJ2-4, is DTGVSQNPRHKITKRGQNVTFRCDPISEHNRLYWYRQTLGQGPEFLTYFQNEAQLEKSRLLSDRFSAERPKGSFSTLEIQRTEQGDSAMYLCASSLTIGTVDIQYFGAGTRLSVL.